The 5 T cell receptor beta chains in this list originate from one sample, sequenced in a study of early T cells in non-severe SARS-CoV-2 infection. TCRdb analysed the 5' RACE reads with MiXCR anew, one entry per CDR3 protein. In the table there are 30,000 to 35,000 distinct CDR3 sequences, roughly 4.5% of which are singletons. The specimen sequenced was whole blood. Receptors were obtained from an adult who was a healthcare worker with PCR-confirmed SARS-CoV-2 infection or an uninfected control (not recorded which).

This clonotype was counted ten times or more. CDR3 in amino acids: CASSLVSPASPLHF. For the CDR3, the DNA is TGTGCCAGCAGCTTAGTTAGCCCGGCGTCACCCCTCCACTTT. The chain combines TRBV11-2 with TRBJ1-6; D uncertain. Trimming stripped 1 base from V and 10 bases from J, with 11 bases between. From germline, CDR1 is SGHAT and CDR2 FQNNGV. The CDR3 is 14 residues long.

The sample holds many counts of this clonotype. J is TRBJ1-1 and V is TRBV11-3; possibly TRBD1 for D (6 bases). Germline V gene lookup returns CDR1 SGHNT and CDR2 YENEEA. The CDR3 contains 15 residues. Trimming removed 0 bases at V and 5 bases at J, with 13 bases between. CDR3 amino acids: CASSLDHTGRTEAFF. For the CDR3, the DNA is TGTGCCAGCAGCTTAGATCACACAGGGAGGACTGAAGCTTTCTTT.

As regards this clonotype: A much larger clone lies a single base off, so this may be a read error. The rearrangement joins TRBV5-6 to TRBJ2-5; no clear D. The CDR3 spans 13 residues. Per germline, CDR1 SGHDT and CDR2 YYEEEE. V lost 4 bases, J lost 2 bases, and 9 bases lay in between. Here the CDR3 DNA reads TGTGCCAGCAGCCTCGGGTGGCAAGAGACCCAGTACTTC. It yields the protein CASSLGWQETQYF.

This clonotype was seen at least ten times. The chain combines TRBV28 with TRBJ2-1; 8 bases line up with TRBD2. V lost 2 bases to trimming and J lost 6 bases; unmatched junction nucleotides: 3. The V gene's germline CDR1 is MDHEN and CDR2 SYDVKM. The CDR3 spans 14 residues. CDR3 DNA sequence: TGTGCCAGCAGTTTACGGGGGGGCCGCAATGAGCAGTTCTTC. Residues: CASSLRGGRNEQFF.

This clonotype was seen a handful of times. This chain uses TRBV10-3 with TRBJ2-6, with D maybe TRBD2 (5 bases). The CDR3 sequence is 16 residues long. Trimming removed 9 bases from V and 0 bases from J, with 15 bases in between. Germline CDR1 and CDR2: ENHRY and SYGVKD. The CDR3 reads CAIPRGPSSGANVLTF. CDR3 sequence (DNA): TGTGCCATACCCCGGGGTCCGAGCTCTGGGGCCAACGTCCTGACTTTC.